The rows below give T cell receptor beta chains drawn from one sample of a study of T cells expressing NK-cell markers. TCRdb re-analyzed the 5' RACE reads; it lists each CDR3 protein once, without DNA. This sample contains some 340,000 distinct CDR3 sequences. Sequencing was done on a sample of blood T cells: a sorted CD56 or NKG2C T cell subset, CD4+ or CD8+ T cells, or bulk PBMC T cells (not recorded which). Source of these receptors: a man aged 18-70 years in good health. Each CDR3 is given with its conserved first and last residue. The order of the fields is V gene, J gene, CDR3 protein.

v_gene: TRBV6-1; j_gene: TRBJ2-3; CDR3aa: CASRLGLAGGQADTQYF
v_gene: TRBV6-1; j_gene: TRBJ2-2; CDR3aa: CASALTGSTGELFF
v_gene: TRBV20-1; j_gene: TRBJ1-2; CDR3aa: CSAEGRGANYGYTF
v_gene: TRBV4-2; j_gene: TRBJ1-2; CDR3aa: CASSRESGYYGYTF
v_gene: TRBV18; j_gene: TRBJ2-3; CDR3aa: CASSRDRVTDTQYF
v_gene: TRBV20-1; j_gene: TRBJ1-2; CDR3aa: CSARDFRGYGYTF
v_gene: TRBV20-1; j_gene: TRBJ2-3; CDR3aa: CSAGGLAGGLADTQYF
v_gene: TRBV28; j_gene: TRBJ1-1; CDR3aa: CASSLAQGNRATFF
v_gene: TRBV6-1; j_gene: TRBJ2-3; CDR3aa: CASSEKTSGSTDTQYF
v_gene: TRBV11-2; j_gene: TRBJ2-6; CDR3aa: CASSSLGGANVLTF
v_gene: TRBV3-1; j_gene: TRBJ1-1; CDR3aa: CASRPNRGEAFF
v_gene: TRBV25-1; j_gene: TRBJ2-7; CDR3aa: CASREQGRNEQYF
v_gene: TRBV5-1; j_gene: TRBJ2-1; CDR3aa: CASSSPGVAGYNEQFF
v_gene: TRBV7-9; j_gene: TRBJ1-2; CDR3aa: CASSTKEGRYTF
v_gene: TRBV5-1; j_gene: TRBJ2-1; CDR3aa: CASSYQQGYNEQFF
v_gene: TRBV5-1; j_gene: TRBJ2-7; CDR3aa: CASSRTSGNYEQYF
v_gene: TRBV5-1; j_gene: TRBJ2-1; CDR3aa: CASSHGLRGYNEQFF
v_gene: TRBV28; j_gene: TRBJ1-5; CDR3aa: CASSWPPRSGGSNQPQHF
v_gene: TRBV3-1; j_gene: TRBJ2-1; CDR3aa: CASSQLAGFGNEQFF
v_gene: TRBV30; j_gene: TRBJ2-3; CDR3aa: CAWSVRGNTQYF
v_gene: TRBV6-1; j_gene: TRBJ1-5; CDR3aa: CASSVVTAEVQPQHF
v_gene: TRBV6-5; j_gene: TRBJ2-1; CDR3aa: CASSHIQGAAEQFF
v_gene: TRBV30; j_gene: TRBJ2-1; CDR3aa: CAWSPIGNEQFF
v_gene: TRBV15; j_gene: TRBJ1-3; CDR3aa: CATSRGDRPAGNTIYF
v_gene: TRBV6-5; j_gene: TRBJ2-7; CDR3aa: CASSLDGGLYEQYF
v_gene: TRBV27; j_gene: TRBJ2-7; CDR3aa: CASSPSGRYPYEQYF
v_gene: TRBV7-7; j_gene: TRBJ2-1; CDR3aa: CASSLLAGASYNEQFF
v_gene: TRBV11-2; j_gene: TRBJ2-7; CDR3aa: CASSSRLAGNYEQYF
v_gene: TRBV10-3; j_gene: TRBJ2-4; CDR3aa: CAISKGTAEFKNIQYF
v_gene: TRBV12-3/TRBV12-4; j_gene: TRBJ1-1; CDR3aa: CASRGSNTEAFF
v_gene: TRBV6-5; j_gene: TRBJ2-1; CDR3aa: CASSYGTGSYEQFF
v_gene: TRBV7-9; j_gene: TRBJ2-1; CDR3aa: CASSWGLAGVNEQFF
v_gene: TRBV6-4; j_gene: TRBJ2-1; CDR3aa: CASSAWGATYNEQFF
v_gene: TRBV6-5; j_gene: TRBJ1-1; CDR3aa: CASSYRLGVNTEAFF
v_gene: TRBV6-1; j_gene: TRBJ2-5; CDR3aa: CASTQGAWEETQYF
v_gene: TRBV11-3; j_gene: TRBJ2-1; CDR3aa: CASSLAEMNEQFF
v_gene: TRBV5-1; j_gene: TRBJ2-2; CDR3aa: CASSVTSGGPTGELFF
v_gene: TRBV7-9; j_gene: TRBJ1-1; CDR3aa: CASTLSAGSSGEAFF
v_gene: TRBV2; j_gene: TRBJ2-4; CDR3aa: CASTEWGYKNIQYF
v_gene: TRBV9; j_gene: TRBJ2-7; CDR3aa: CASSVDAGRDGVYEQYF
v_gene: TRBV9; j_gene: TRBJ1-2; CDR3aa: CASSSRRSYGYTF
v_gene: TRBV20-1; j_gene: TRBJ2-5; CDR3aa: CSARAGPWETQYF
v_gene: TRBV28; j_gene: TRBJ1-5; CDR3aa: CASSPPTGSNQPQHF
v_gene: TRBV4-1; j_gene: TRBJ1-5; CDR3aa: CASSQVPQAYSNQPQHF
v_gene: TRBV9; j_gene: TRBJ2-2; CDR3aa: CASSASPGRRRTGELFF
v_gene: TRBV20-1; j_gene: TRBJ2-7; CDR3aa: CSASSGAGGTHEQYF